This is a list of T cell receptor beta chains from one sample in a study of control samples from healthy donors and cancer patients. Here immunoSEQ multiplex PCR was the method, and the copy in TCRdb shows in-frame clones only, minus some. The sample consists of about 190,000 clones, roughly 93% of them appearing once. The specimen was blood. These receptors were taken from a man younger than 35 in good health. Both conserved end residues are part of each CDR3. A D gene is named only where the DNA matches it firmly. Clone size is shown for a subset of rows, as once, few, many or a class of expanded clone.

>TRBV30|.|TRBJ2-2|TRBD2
CAWRTRLAATGELFF
TGTGCCTGGCGGACCCGACTAGCGGCGACCGGGGAGCTGTTTTTT
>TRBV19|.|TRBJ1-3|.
CASTYRQFSGNTIYF
TGTGCCAGTACATATAGACAGTTCTCTGGAAACACCATATATTTT
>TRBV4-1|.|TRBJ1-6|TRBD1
CASSLNRQGNSPLHF
TGCGCCAGCAGCCTTAATCGACAGGGGAATTCACCCCTCCACTTT
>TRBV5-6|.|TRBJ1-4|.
CASSTGPRNEKLFF
TGTGCCAGCAGCACTGGACCTCGCAACGAAAAACTGTTTTTT
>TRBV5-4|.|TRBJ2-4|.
CASSHTRDFKNIQYF
TGTGCCAGCAGCCATACCCGGGACTTCAAAAACATTCAGTACTTC
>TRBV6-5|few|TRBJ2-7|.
CASRYGLGEQYF
TGTGCCAGCAGGTATGGCTTGGGAGAGCAGTACTTC
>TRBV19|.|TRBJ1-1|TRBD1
CASSIDRIGAGGNTEAFF
TGTGCCAGTAGTATAGATAGAATTGGCGCAGGGGGGAACACTGAAGCTTTCTTT
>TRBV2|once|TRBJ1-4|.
CASTLVLLYNEKLFF
TGTGCCAGCACCCTAGTTCTGCTTTATAATGAAAAACTGTTTTTT
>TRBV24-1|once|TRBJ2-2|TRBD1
CATSDATGVVTGELFF
TGTGCCACCAGTGATGCGACAGGGGTTGTCACCGGGGAGCTGTTTTTT
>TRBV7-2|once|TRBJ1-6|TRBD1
CASSLGQGGSPLHF
TGTGCCAGCAGCTTAGGACAGGGAGGTTCACCCCTCCACTTT
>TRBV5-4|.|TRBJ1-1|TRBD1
CASRLTRQGAFDTEAFF
TGTGCCAGCAGACTGACCCGGCAGGGGGCTTTTGACACTGAAGCTTTCTTT
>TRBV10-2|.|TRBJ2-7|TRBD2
CASTPTSGVGVRYF
TGCGCCAGCACCCCGACTAGCGGGGTGGGGGTGCGGTACTTC
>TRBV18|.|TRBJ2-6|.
CASSPLPSGANVLTF
TGTGCCAGCTCACCTCTACCCTCTGGGGCCAACGTCCTGACTTTC
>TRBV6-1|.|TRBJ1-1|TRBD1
CASSEAGDRANTEAFF
TGTGCCAGCAGTGAAGCGGGGGACAGGGCGAACACTGAAGCTTTCTTT
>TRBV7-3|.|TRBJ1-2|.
CASSLGGPPGDGYTF
TGTGCCAGCAGCTTAGGAGGGCCTCCAGGGGATGGCTACACCTTC
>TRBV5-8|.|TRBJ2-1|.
CASSLGPSYNEQFF
TGTGCCAGCAGCTTAGGCCCCTCCTACAATGAGCAGTTCTTC